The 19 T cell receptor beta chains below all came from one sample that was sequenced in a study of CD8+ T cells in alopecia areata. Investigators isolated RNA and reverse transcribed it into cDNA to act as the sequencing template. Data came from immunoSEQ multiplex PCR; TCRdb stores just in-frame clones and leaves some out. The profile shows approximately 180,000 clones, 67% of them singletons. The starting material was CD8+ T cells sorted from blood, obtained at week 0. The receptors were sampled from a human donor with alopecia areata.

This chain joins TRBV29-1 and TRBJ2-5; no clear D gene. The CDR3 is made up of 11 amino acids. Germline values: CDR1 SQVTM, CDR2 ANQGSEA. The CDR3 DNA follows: TGCGTCCCCCACTCCGGGGAGACCCAGTACTTC. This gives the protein CVPHSGETQYF.

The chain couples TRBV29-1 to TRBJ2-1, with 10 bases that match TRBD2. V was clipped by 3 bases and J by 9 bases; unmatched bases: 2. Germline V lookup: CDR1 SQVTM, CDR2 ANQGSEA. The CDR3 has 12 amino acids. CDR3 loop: CSVDWTSGEQFF. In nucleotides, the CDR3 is TGCAGCGTTGATTGGACTAGCGGTGAGCAGTTCTTC.

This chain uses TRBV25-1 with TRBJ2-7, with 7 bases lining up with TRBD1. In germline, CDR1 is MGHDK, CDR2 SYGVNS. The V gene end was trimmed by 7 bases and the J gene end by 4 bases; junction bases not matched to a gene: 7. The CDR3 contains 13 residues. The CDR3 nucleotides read TGTGCCAGCACGACAGGGTCTCTGTACGAGCAGTACTTC. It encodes CASTTGSLYEQYF.

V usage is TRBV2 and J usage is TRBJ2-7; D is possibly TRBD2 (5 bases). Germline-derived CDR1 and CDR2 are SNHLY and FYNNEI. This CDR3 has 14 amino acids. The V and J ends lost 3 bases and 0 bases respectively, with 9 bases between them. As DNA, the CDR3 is TGTGCCAGCAGTGAGTCGGGGAGCTCCTACGAGCAGTACTTC. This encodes CASSESGSSYEQYF. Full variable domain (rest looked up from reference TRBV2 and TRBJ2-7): EPEVTQTPSHQVTQMGQEVILRCVPISNHLYFYWYRQILGQKVEFLVSFYNNEISEKSEIFDDQFSVERPDGSNFTLKIRSTKLEDSAMYFCASSESGSSYEQYFGPGTRLTVT.

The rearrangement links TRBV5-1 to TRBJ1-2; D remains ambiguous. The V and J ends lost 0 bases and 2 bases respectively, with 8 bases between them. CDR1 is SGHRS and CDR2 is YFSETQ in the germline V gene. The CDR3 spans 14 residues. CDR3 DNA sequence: TGCGCCAGCAGCTTGGAGCTAGGGAACTATGGCTACACCTTC. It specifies CASSLELGNYGYTF.

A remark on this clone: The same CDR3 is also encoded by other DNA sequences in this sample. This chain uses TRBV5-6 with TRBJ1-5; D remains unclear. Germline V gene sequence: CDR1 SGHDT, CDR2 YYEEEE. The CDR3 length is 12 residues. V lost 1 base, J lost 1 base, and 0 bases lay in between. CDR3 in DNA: TGTGCCAGCAGCTTGAGCAATCAGCCCCAGCATTTT. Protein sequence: CASSLSNQPQHF. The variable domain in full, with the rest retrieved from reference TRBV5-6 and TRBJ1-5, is DAGVTQSPTHLIKTRGQQVTLRCSPKSGHDTVSWYQQALGQGPQFIFQYYEEEERQRGNFPDRFSGHQFPNYSSELNVNALLLGDSALYLCASSLSNQPQHFGDGTRLSIL.

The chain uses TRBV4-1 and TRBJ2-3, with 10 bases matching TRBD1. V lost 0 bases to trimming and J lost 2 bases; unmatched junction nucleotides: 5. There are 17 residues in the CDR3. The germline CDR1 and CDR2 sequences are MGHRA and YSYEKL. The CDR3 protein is CASSQDRTGGLTDTQYF. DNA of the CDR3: TGCGCCAGCAGCCAAGACAGGACAGGGGGACTCACAGATACGCAGTATTTT.

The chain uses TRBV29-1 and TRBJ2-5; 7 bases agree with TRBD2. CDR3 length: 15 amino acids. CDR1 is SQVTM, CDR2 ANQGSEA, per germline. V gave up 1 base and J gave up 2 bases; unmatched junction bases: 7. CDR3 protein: CSVEVRGVWQETQYF. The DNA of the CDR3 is TGCAGCGTTGAAGTTCGGGGGGTTTGGCAAGAGACCCAGTACTTC.

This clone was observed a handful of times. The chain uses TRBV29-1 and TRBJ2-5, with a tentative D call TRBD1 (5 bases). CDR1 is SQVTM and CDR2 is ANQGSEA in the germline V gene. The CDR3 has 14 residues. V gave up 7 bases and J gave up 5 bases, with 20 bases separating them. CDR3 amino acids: CSAVTVRPMETQYF. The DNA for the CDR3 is TGCAGCGCTGTGACAGTAAGACCTATGGAGACCCAGTACTTC.

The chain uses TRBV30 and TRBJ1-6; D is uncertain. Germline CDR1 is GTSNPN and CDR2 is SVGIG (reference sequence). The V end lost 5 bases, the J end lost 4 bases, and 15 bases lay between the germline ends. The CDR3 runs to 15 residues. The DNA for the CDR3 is TGTGCCTGGCATATTGGGTCCGCATATAATTCACCCCTCCACTTT. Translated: CAWHIGSAYNSPLHF.

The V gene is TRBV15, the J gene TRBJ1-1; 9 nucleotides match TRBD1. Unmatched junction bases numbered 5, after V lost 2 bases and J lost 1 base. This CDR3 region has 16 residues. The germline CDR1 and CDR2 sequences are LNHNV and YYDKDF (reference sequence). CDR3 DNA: TGTGCCACCAGCAGAAGAGGACAGGGGCCGAACACTGAAGCTTTCTTT. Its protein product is CATSRRGQGPNTEAFF.

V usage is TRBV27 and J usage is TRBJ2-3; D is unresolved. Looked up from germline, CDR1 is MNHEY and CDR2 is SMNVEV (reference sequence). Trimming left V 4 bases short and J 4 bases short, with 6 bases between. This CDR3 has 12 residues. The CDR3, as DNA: TGTGCCAGCAGTTCGTTACCAGATACGCAGTATTTT. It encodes CASSSLPDTQYF.

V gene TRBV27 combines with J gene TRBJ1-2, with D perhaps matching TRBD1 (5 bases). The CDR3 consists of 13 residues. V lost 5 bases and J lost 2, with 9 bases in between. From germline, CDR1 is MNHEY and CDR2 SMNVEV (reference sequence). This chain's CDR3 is CASSPGGNYGYTF. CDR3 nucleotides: TGTGCCAGCAGTCCCGGGGGGAACTATGGCTACACCTTC.

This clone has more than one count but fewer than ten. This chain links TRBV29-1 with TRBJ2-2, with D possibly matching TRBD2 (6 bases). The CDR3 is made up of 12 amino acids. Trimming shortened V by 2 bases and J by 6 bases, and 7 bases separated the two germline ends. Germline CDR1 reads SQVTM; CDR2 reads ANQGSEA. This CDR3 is CSVEWGAGELFF. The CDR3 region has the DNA TGCAGCGTTGAATGGGGGGCCGGGGAGCTGTTTTTT.

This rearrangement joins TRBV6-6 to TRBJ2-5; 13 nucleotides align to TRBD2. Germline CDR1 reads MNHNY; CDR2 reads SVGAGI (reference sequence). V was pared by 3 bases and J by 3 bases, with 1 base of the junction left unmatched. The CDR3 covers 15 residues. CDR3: CASSYGTSGEETQYF. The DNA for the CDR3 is TGTGCCAGCAGTTATGGGACTAGCGGGGAAGAGACCCAGTACTTC.

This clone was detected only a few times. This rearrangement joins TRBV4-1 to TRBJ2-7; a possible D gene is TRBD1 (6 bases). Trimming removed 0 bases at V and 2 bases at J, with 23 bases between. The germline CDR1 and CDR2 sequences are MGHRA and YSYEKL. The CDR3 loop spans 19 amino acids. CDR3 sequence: CASSQERGSGLSFPYEQYF. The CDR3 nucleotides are TGCGCCAGCAGCCAAGAGAGGGGGTCCGGGCTAAGTTTCCCCTACGAGCAGTACTTC.

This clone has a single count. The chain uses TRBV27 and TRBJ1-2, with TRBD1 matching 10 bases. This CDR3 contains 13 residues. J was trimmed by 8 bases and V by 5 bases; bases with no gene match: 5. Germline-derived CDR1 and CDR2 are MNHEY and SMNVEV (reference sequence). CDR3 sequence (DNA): TGTGCCAGCAGTCTAGGGACAGGGGAGGGCTACACCTTC. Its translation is CASSLGTGEGYTF.

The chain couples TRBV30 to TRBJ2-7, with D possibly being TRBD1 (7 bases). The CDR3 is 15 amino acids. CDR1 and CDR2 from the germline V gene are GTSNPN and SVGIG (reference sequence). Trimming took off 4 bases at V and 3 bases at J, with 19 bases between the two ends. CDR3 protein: CAWTAGQSLFYEQYF. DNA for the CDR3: TGTGCCTGGACCGCGGGACAGTCTCTGTTCTACGAGCAGTACTTC.

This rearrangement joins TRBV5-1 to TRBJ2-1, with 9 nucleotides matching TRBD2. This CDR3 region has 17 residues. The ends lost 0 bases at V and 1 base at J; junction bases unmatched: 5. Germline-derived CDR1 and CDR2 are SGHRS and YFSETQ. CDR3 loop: CASSLVVSGGSYNEQFF. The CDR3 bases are TGCGCCAGCAGCTTGGTAGTTAGCGGGGGATCCTACAATGAGCAGTTCTTC.